This T cell receptor beta chain was documented in a study of HIV-infected patients and healthy controls. V was shortened by 6 bases and J by 2 bases, with 10 bases between the two germline ends. The CDR3 covers 13 residues. Germline CDR1 LNHDA, CDR2 SQIVND (reference sequence). This clonotype was picked up many times. Reverse transcription used 450 to 500 ng RNA and constant-region primers for alpha and beta. Each of the alpha and beta chains got its own library through chain-specific third strand synthesis with indices. Two random hexamers, added before amplification and joined, formed each molecule's 12-nucleotide barcode. TCRdb re-derived calls from the 5' RACE reads in MiXCR, one entry per CDR3 protein. Of 17,000 or so distinct CDR3 sequences in the sample, around 5.5% were seen once. All unsorted peripheral T cells were captured because whole blood was used without fractionation.

This TCR was recovered from an adult in good health. Sequenced: blood. This chain joins TRBV19 and TRBJ1-2; perhaps TRBD1 as D (5 bases). The CDR3 coding sequence is TGTGCCAGTAGCCCGGGACTCAACTATGGCTACACCTTC. Encoded protein: CASSPGLNYGYTF.